The rows below give T cell receptor beta chains drawn from one sample of a study of CD8 T cells in ankylosing spondylitis. TCRdb re-called the 5' RACE reads through MiXCR, storing one row per CDR3 protein. The sample consists of approximately 140,000 distinct CDR3 sequences, around 45% of them appearing once. Sequencing used synovial fluid, either unsorted or a sorted T cell fraction (not recorded which). These receptor sequences come from a male donor with ankylosing spondylitis. CDR3s include the opening cysteine and the closing phenylalanine or tryptophan. D genes are given only for firm matches. Clone sizes are given selectively: once, few, many, or a class where the clone is expanded.

j_gene	v_gene	d_gene	abundance	CDR3aa	CDR3nt
TRBJ2-7	TRBV15	TRBD1	.	CATSGTGTGLDEQYF	TGTGCCACCAGCGGAACCGGGACAGGGTTAGACGAGCAGTACTTC
TRBJ2-1	TRBV27	TRBD2	.	CASSPGLAGVKQFF	TGTGCCAGCAGTCCCGGACTAGCGGGGGTGAAGCAGTTCTTC
TRBJ2-6	TRBV4-2	.	many	CASSQETASGANVLTF	TGTGCCAGCAGCCAGGAAACAGCCTCTGGGGCCAACGTCCTGACTTTC
TRBJ2-2	TRBV14	TRBD1	.	CASSQDWTGTGELTGELFF	TGTGCCAGCAGCCAAGATTGGACCGGGACAGGGGAATTGACCGGGGAGCTGTTTTTT
TRBJ1-6	TRBV12-3/TRBV12-4	.	.	CANSPQGLAPLHF	TGTGCCAACAGCCCTCAAGGACTCGCACCCCTCCACTTT
TRBJ2-1	TRBV6-5	.	many	CASSYEESSYNEQFF	TGTGCCAGCAGTTACGAGGAAAGCTCCTACAATGAGCAGTTCTTC
TRBJ2-7	TRBV5-6	TRBD1	once	CASSYRGSLHSYEQYF	TGTGCCAGCAGCTACAGGGGCTCCCTACACTCCTACGAGCAGTACTTC
TRBJ1-2	TRBV12-3/TRBV12-4	TRBD1	.	CASSFSGQGYGYTF	TGTGCCAGCAGTTTTTCGGGACAGGGCTATGGCTACACCTTC
TRBJ1-1	TRBV12-3/TRBV12-4	.	.	CASSLDSYTEAFF	TGTGCCAGCAGTTTGGACAGCTACACTGAAGCTTTCTTT
TRBJ1-5	TRBV24-1	TRBD1	.	CATSPGGEGRNQPQHF	TGTGCCACCAGCCCAGGGGGGGAAGGTCGCAATCAGCCCCAGCATTTT
TRBJ2-5	TRBV5-1	.	.	CASSFSTGFPPQTF	TGCGCCAGCAGCTTCTCAACGGGGTTTCCCCCTCAGACCTTC
TRBJ1-2	TRBV12-3/TRBV12-4	.	few	CASSPLTGQGGYTF	TGTGCCAGCAGTCCCCTGACAGGACAAGGTGGCTACACCTTC
TRBJ1-3	TRBV7-6	.	.	CASSFGPSSGNTIYF	TGTGCCAGCAGCTTTGGACCAAGCTCTGGAAACACCATATATTTT